This TCR beta chain appears in the sequencing data of a study of shared clonotypes between healthy human individuals. The study's findings and limits: Rarefaction revealed incomplete sorted-subset sequencing despite large depth. Among donors, clonotype sharing was expected to be affected by sequencing depth.

Sequencing was at deep level. The assay was immunoSEQ multiplex PCR, and TCRdb's table has in-frame clones only and misses some. The sample has 900,000 to 1,200,000 clones, around three quarters seen once; the top ten hold roughly 0.57%. Note on this clone: No antigen is known for it.

The CDR3 is 15 residues long. CDR1 SNHLY and CDR2 FYNNEI come from the germline V gene. J gave up 5 bases and V 7 bases, and 8 bases lay outside the gene matches. The gene calls are TRBV2 and TRBJ1-5; 10 nucleotides line up with TRBD1. The specimen sequenced was memory CD4+ T cells from PBMCs. The subset: CD45RA-negative fraction. The sequence derives from a young man in good health. Some clones in this sample may be carry-over from other donors' samples. CDR3 in amino acids: CASIWDRGNDQPQHF. For the CDR3, the DNA is TGTGCCAGCATCTGGGACAGGGGAAACGATCAGCCCCAGCATTTT.